A single sample gave rise to the 9 T cell receptor beta chains below, sequenced in a study of blood T cells in healthy people across ages. The authors ran a second PCR of about 7 to 12 cycles using a sample-barcoded 5' primer and a J-beta primer mix. TCRdb itself ran the 5' RACE reads through MiXCR, one entry per CDR3 protein. The data contain over a million distinct CDR3 sequences, around 59% of them singletons. The source material was blood. These receptors were obtained from a man aged 18 to 30 in good health.

The chain links TRBV11-2 to TRBJ2-4, with TRBD1 matching over 10 bases. Looked up from germline, CDR1 is SGHAT and CDR2 is FQNNGV. V shed 5 bases, J shed 3 bases, and the junction held 7 bases outside the gene matches. This CDR3 spans 16 amino acids. The CDR3 coding sequence is TGTGCCAGCAGCCGAGACAGGGGGCAGGGCAAAAACATTCAGTACTTC. This codes for CASSRDRGQGKNIQYF.

This sequence joins TRBV11-2 and TRBJ2-2; tentative D call: TRBD1 (5 bases). The ends were cut back, 4 bases at V and 9 bases at J, with 9 bases in the middle. From germline, CDR1 is SGHAT and CDR2 FQNNGV. The CDR3 is 12 amino acids. The DNA of the CDR3 is TGTGCCAGCAGCTCCCAGGGCTGGGAGCTGTTTTTT. Protein product: CASSSQGWELFF.

V is TRBV21-1 and J is TRBJ1-2. TRBV21-1 is marked as a pseudogene. This CDR3 region has 13 residues. CDR3: CASSGESLYGYTF. The CDR3 coding sequence is TGTGCCAGCAGCGGGGAGTCCCTGTATGGCTACACCTTC.

This clonotype was observed a single time. The rearrangement joins TRBV11-2 to TRBJ2-5; 7 positions match TRBD2. This CDR3 is built from 14 residues. Germline assignment: CDR1 SGHAT and CDR2 FQNNGV. V gave up 3 bases and J gave up 11 bases; unmatched junction bases: 12. CDR3 sequence reads: CASSFVGGGNEQYF. CDR3 nucleotide sequence: TGTGCCAGCAGCTTTGTCGGGGGAGGGAATGAGCAGTACTTC.

This sequence joins TRBV20-1 and TRBJ2-1; 13 bases agree with TRBD2. CDR1 is DFQATT and CDR2 is SNEGSKA in the germline V gene (reference sequence). The CDR3 is 15 residues long. The V gene end was trimmed by 3 bases and the J gene end by 7 bases; junction bases not matched to a gene: 6. CDR3 DNA: TGCAGTGCTAGTACTAGCGGGGGGGCAAGTAATGAGCAGTTCTTC. Its translation is CSASTSGGASNEQFF.

The rearrangement uses TRBV2 and TRBJ2-1; D is undetermined. V was shortened by 6 bases and J by 8 bases, with 8 bases between the two germline ends. CDR3 length: 11 residues. Germline CDR1 reads SNHLY; CDR2 reads FYNNEI. CDR3 loop: CASRDGYEQFF. CDR3 DNA sequence: TGTGCCAGCAGGGATGGCTATGAGCAGTTCTTC.

Written as DNA, the CDR3 is TGTGCCAGCAGCCAAGATCGGTTACCAGATGAGCAGTACTTC. Translation gives CASSQDRLPDEQYF. The chain couples TRBV3-1 to TRBJ2-5; D ambiguous. CDR3 length equals 14 residues. Trimming took 0 bases from V and 11 from J, leaving 16 bases between them. Germline CDR1 reads LGHDT; CDR2 reads YNNKEL (reference sequence).

The chain recombines TRBV5-1 with TRBJ2-3; D unresolved. The V gene lost 4 bases and the J gene lost 2 bases, with 17 bases spanning the gap. Looked up from germline, CDR1 is SGHRS and CDR2 is YFSETQ. The CDR3 length is 16 residues. CDR3 in amino acids: CASSLGTKLNTDTQYF. As DNA, the CDR3 is TGCGCCAGCAGCCTTGGCACTAAGCTAAACACAGATACGCAGTATTTT. Full variable domain (outside the CDR3, taken from reference TRBV5-1 and TRBJ2-3): KAGVTQTPRYLIKTRGQQVTLSCSPISGHRSVSWYQQTPGQGLQFLFEYFSETQRNKGNFPGRFSGRQFSNSRSEMNVSTLELGDSALYLCASSLGTKLNTDTQYFGPGTRLTVL.

The V and J genes are TRBV6-5 and TRBJ1-1; 7 bases line up with TRBD1. The germline CDR1 and CDR2 sequences are MNHEY and SVGAGI. V lost 7 bases and J lost 5; bases outside the gene matches: 4. CDR3 length: 12 residues. As DNA, the CDR3 is TGTGCCAGCACCCAGACAGGGACTGAAGCTTTCTTT. Protein sequence: CASTQTGTEAFF.